Detailed here is one T cell receptor (beta chain). Its antigen is as yet unknown. This specimen belongs to a study of cytomegalovirus exposure and HLA in healthy donors. The repertoire was sequenced with immunoSEQ multiplex PCR; TCRdb's copy has only in-frame clones and lacks some. The sample shows over 120,000 clones, 75% to 90% of them seen only once. Broader study findings: Most TCR sequences were rare, but some public TCRs occurred in many donors. It was 150 or so TCR beta chains that were listed as cytomegalovirus-associated. TCR clusters originating in the first cohort tended to co-occur in the roughly 120 validation repertoires, according to a later analysis.

The germline V gene has CDR1 LNHDA and CDR2 SQIVND (reference sequence). The CDR3 sequence is 17 residues long. Losses at the gene ends were 7 bases for V and 3 bases for J; bases not matched to a gene: 15. The chain joins TRBV19 to TRBJ2-7, with 10 bases lining up with TRBD1. The receptor was isolated from a woman younger than 30 in good health and CMV-seropositive. The sequenced sample consisted of PBMCs. For the CDR3, the DNA is TGTGCCAGTATTCGATCCGGGACAGGGGAAGGTCTCTACGAGCAGTACTTC. Translated: CASIRSGTGEGLYEQYF.